This entry lists 10 T cell receptor beta chains sequenced from one sample in a study of T cell responses to AZD1222 COVID-19 vaccine. Method: immunoSEQ multiplex PCR; TCRdb's copy keeps in-frame clones and lacks some. The table records 130,000 or so clones, 75% to 90% of them present only once. Sequencing was performed on peripheral blood, taken on day 0 of AZD1222 vaccination. These receptors all come from an adult in good health.

This chain joins TRBV18 and TRBJ1-5; 10 bases are shared with TRBD1. The junction had 4 bases not matched to a gene; V was cut back by 6 bases and J by 5 bases. CDR1 KGHSH and CDR2 LQKENI come from the germline V gene. CDR3 length: 14 amino acids. CDR3 bases: TGTGCCAGCTCCTTGACAGGGGGCGATCAGCCCCAGCATTTT. Translation: CASSLTGGDQPQHF.

V is TRBV11-1 and J is TRBJ1-6; the D is unclear. Trimming stripped 2 bases from V and 7 bases from J, with 6 bases between. This CDR3 region has 13 residues. In germline, CDR1 is SGHAT, CDR2 FQDESV (reference sequence). CDR3 protein: CASSLIRNSPLHF. CDR3 DNA sequence: TGTGCCAGCAGCTTAATCCGGAATTCACCCCTCCACTTT.

The chain joins TRBV13 to TRBJ2-3; D possibly corresponds to TRBD2 (6 bases). Germline V CDR1 and CDR2: PRHDT, FYEKMQ (reference sequence). The CDR3 sequence is 18 residues long. V lost 5 bases to trimming and J lost 3 bases, with 24 bases between them. The DNA of the CDR3 is TGTGCCAGCAGCCTTTATTCCCGGGGGACCGGTGGGACAGATACGCAGTATTTT. Translating gives CASSLYSRGTGGTDTQYF.

V and J are TRBV27 and TRBJ2-5; the match to TRBD2 covers 7 bases. This CDR3 contains 16 residues. After removal of 1 base from V and 5 bases from J, the junction contained 10 bases not matched to a gene. CDR1 and CDR2 from the germline V gene are MNHEY and SMNVEV (reference sequence). CDR3 nucleotides: TGTGCCAGCAGTTTATACGGGGGGACTGTCATCGAGACCCAGTACTTC. It is translated as CASSLYGGTVIETQYF.

The V call is TRBV2, the J call TRBJ2-5; D may be TRBD2 (5 bases). This CDR3 comprises 13 residues. Deletions cut 6 bases from V and 3 bases from J, with 11 bases between. Germline loops: CDR1 SNHLY, CDR2 FYNNEI. CDR3 sequence (DNA): TGTGCCAGCAGCCCGACGGGGAAAGAGACCCAGTACTTC. It encodes CASSPTGKETQYF.

As for this clone: One end of the junction is discordant with germline, which a read error may explain. The J gene is TRBJ2-7, the V gene TRBV9; 7 bases are shared with TRBD1. The CDR3 covers 16 residues. Germline CDR1 and CDR2: SGDLS and YYNGEE. The CDR3 sequence is CASSARQGLLSNEQYF. The CDR3 DNA reads as TGTGCCAGCAGCGCCCGACAGGGTCTCCTCTCCAACGAGCAGTACTTC.

The chain has TRBV4-2 and TRBJ2-6; D unresolved. Trimming took off 0 bases at V and 0 bases at J, with 6 bases between the two ends. The CDR3 is 16 amino acids. Per the germline V gene, CDR1 is LGHNA and CDR2 is YNFKEQ. The CDR3 is CASSQDRISGANVLTF. CDR3 DNA sequence: TGTGCCAGCAGCCAAGACAGAATCTCTGGGGCCAACGTCCTGACTTTC.

This clone came up once. This chain joins TRBV7-2 and TRBJ2-7; D unresolved. The V end was cut by 1 base, the J end by 4 bases, with 17 bases between. Germline V gene data show CDR1 as SGHTA and CDR2 as FQGNSA. The CDR3 has 16 amino acids. For the CDR3, the DNA is TGTGCCAGCAGCTTAGAGCGTTCGCCGGGTGGTTACGAGCAGTACTTC. This encodes CASSLERSPGGYEQYF.

The CDR3, as DNA: TGTGCCAGCAGCTTGGGGGAGACCTTGAACACTGAAGCTTTCTTT. Protein product: CASSLGETLNTEAFF. The V and J genes are TRBV5-6 and TRBJ1-1; D unresolved. The CDR3 contains 15 residues. Trimming removed 0 bases at V and 0 bases at J, with 9 bases between. Germline V gene lookup returns CDR1 SGHDT and CDR2 YYEEEE.

The chain recombines TRBV10-3 with TRBJ1-1; D ambiguous. Germline lookup yields CDR1 ENHRY and CDR2 SYGVKD. Trimming took off 0 bases at V and 5 bases at J, with 7 bases between the two ends. This CDR3 has 13 amino acids. The CDR3 region is CAISESMGTEAFF. The CDR3 nucleotides are TGTGCCATCAGTGAGTCGATGGGAACTGAAGCTTTCTTT.